A selection of T cell receptor beta chains follows, all from one sample in a study of T cell responses to AZD1222 COVID-19 vaccine. The method was immunoSEQ multiplex PCR; TCRdb's version includes in-frame clones alone and lacks a portion of them. The sample yields 190,000 or so clones, approximately 90% seen once. The starting material was peripheral blood, obtained 28 days after the second AZD1222 dose. Source of these receptors: an adult who received the AZD1222 COVID-19 vaccine. Each CDR3 is given with its conserved first and last residue. A D gene is named only where the DNA matches it firmly. Rows give clone size only sometimes, using once, few, many, or a class for an expanded clone.

TRBV27	TRBJ1-4	-	few	TGTGCCAGCAGTCAGCAAGGGGGGCGAGCTGAAAAACTGTTTTTT	CASSQQGGRAEKLFF
TRBV4-2	TRBJ2-3	-	-	TGTGCCAGCAGCCAGAATAGCGGAACTAGCACAGATACGCAGTATTTT	CASSQNSGTSTDTQYF
TRBV27	TRBJ2-2	-	-	TGTGCCAGCACCGCTTTAGGGGGCACCGGGGAGCTGTTTTTT	CASTALGGTGELFF
TRBV18	TRBJ2-1	-	-	TGTGCCAGCTCACCAGCCTACAATGAGCAGTTCTTC	CASSPAYNEQFF
TRBV11-2	TRBJ2-3	-	few	TGTGCCAGCAGCTTGTCAGACAGTAGCACAGATACGCAGTATTTT	CASSLSDSSTDTQYF
TRBV18	TRBJ2-1	TRBD1	-	TGTGCCAGCTCACTGGGACAGGTCACCTACAATGAGCAGTTCTTC	CASSLGQVTYNEQFF
TRBV28	TRBJ1-5	TRBD1	-	TGTGCCAGTACCGGGACAGGGGAAATTTGGAATCAGCCCCAGCATTTT	CASTGTGEIWNQPQHF
TRBV5-4	TRBJ1-2	-	-	TGTGCCAGCAGCCCGAGGTCGGACGGCAACTATGGCTACACCTTC	CASSPRSDGNYGYTF
TRBV14	TRBJ1-1	-	-	TGTGCCAGCAGCCAACGCGGGAACACTGAAGCTTTCTTT	CASSQRGNTEAFF
TRBV6-5	TRBJ2-5	-	-	TGTGCCAGCAGTTCGGTAGAGGGCGAAGAGACCCAGTACTTC	CASSSVEGEETQYF
TRBV5-6	TRBJ2-1	-	-	TGTGCCAGCAGCTTGTTACAGCATGAGCAGTTCTTC	CASSLLQHEQFF
TRBV13	TRBJ2-2	-	-	TGTGCCAGCAGCCGGGTCGCCCACGGGGAGCTGTTTTTT	CASSRVAHGELFF
TRBV2	TRBJ2-3	TRBD2	-	TGTGCCAGCAGTGAATTTCTAACTAGCGGGAGTAAAATCACAGATACGCAGTATTTT	CASSEFLTSGSKITDTQYF
TRBV5-1	TRBJ1-5	-	-	TGCGCCAGCAGCTGGGGTCAGGGGCAGCCCCAGCATTTT	CASSWGQGQPQHF
TRBV28	TRBJ2-6	TRBD1	-	TGTGCCAGCAAGGACAGGGCGACTGGGGCCAACGTCCTGACTTTC	CASKDRATGANVLTF
TRBV2	TRBJ1-2	-	-	TGTGCCAGCAGTGGGGCGTCCCAAAACTATGGCTACACCTTC	CASSGASQNYGYTF
TRBV14	TRBJ2-3	-	-	TGTGCCAGCAGCCAAGCTCAAGGGCGTCCTAGCACAGATACGCAGTATTTT	CASSQAQGRPSTDTQYF
TRBV27	TRBJ2-1	-	-	TGTGCCAGCAGTTTCGTGGGTATGGGGGATGAGCAGTTCTTC	CASSFVGMGDEQFF
TRBV7-2	TRBJ2-1	TRBD2	-	TGTGCCAGCAGCCAGTTGGGTAGCGGGACCTACAATGAGCAGTTCTTC	CASSQLGSGTYNEQFF